Following are 9 T cell receptor beta chains from one sample sequenced in a study of T cell responses to AZD1222 COVID-19 vaccine. Sequenced by immunoSEQ multiplex PCR; TCRdb stores in-frame clones only, minus some. The sample holds about 72,000 clones, around 86% seen once. The sequences come from peripheral blood, collected on day 0 of AZD1222 vaccination. These receptors were obtained from an adult in good health.

The rearrangement links TRBV30 to TRBJ1-4; D not certain. Trimming stripped 0 bases from V and 0 bases from J, with 8 bases between. The CDR3 is 15 residues long. From germline, CDR1 is GTSNPN and CDR2 SVGIG (reference sequence). The CDR3 region is CAWSVSGATNEKLFF. CDR3 bases: TGTGCCTGGAGTGTATCGGGTGCAACTAATGAAAAACTGTTTTTT.

This chain joins TRBV3-1 (or the pseudogene TRBV3-2) and TRBJ1-1; possible D gene TRBD1, 5 bases. V was clipped by 6 bases and J by 5 bases, with 10 bases between them. Germline V lookup: CDR1 LGHDT, CDR2 YNNKEL (reference sequence). The CDR3 has 12 amino acids. The DNA for the CDR3 is TGTGCCAGCAGAAAAGAGGGGACTGAAGCTTTCTTT. This encodes CASRKEGTEAFF.

This clone was recorded a few times. CDR3 region: CASRRNTEAFF. Here the CDR3 DNA reads TGCGCCAGCCGCCGGAACACTGAAGCTTTCTTT. The chain recombines TRBV5-1 with TRBJ1-1; unclear D gene. V lost 7 bases and J 1 base, leaving 5 bases between the germline ends. The CDR3 spans 11 residues. Germline lookup yields CDR1 SGHRS and CDR2 YFSETQ.

V is TRBV28 and J is TRBJ1-2; D not certain. Trimming shortened V by 3 bases and J by 7 bases, and 9 bases separated the two germline ends. Germline CDR1 and CDR2: MDHEN and SYDVKM. The CDR3 is 12 amino acids. The DNA of the CDR3 is TGTGCCAGCAGTTTCTTCGCGGGTGGCTACACCTTC. Its protein is CASSFFAGGYTF.

The rearrangement uses TRBV29-1 and TRBJ1-2; D call uncertain. The CDR3 sequence is 13 residues long. The germline V gene has CDR1 SQVTM and CDR2 ANQGSEA. The V gene lost 6 bases and the J gene lost 2 bases, with 13 bases spanning the gap. Written as DNA, the CDR3 is TGCAGCGTCTCCGGACGGATGAACTATGGCTACACCTTC. Translating it yields CSVSGRMNYGYTF.

CDR3 in DNA: TGTGCCAGCAAGGAAAACACTGAAGCTTTCTTT. Translated: CASKENTEAFF. This chain joins TRBV2 and TRBJ1-1; D remains ambiguous. The germline gives CDR1 SNHLY, CDR2 FYNNEI. This CDR3 comprises 11 residues. V was trimmed by 7 bases and J by 2 bases, leaving 5 bases between them.

For this clone: One junction end does not reproduce the germline sequence, and a read error may be involved. This chain links TRBV5-1 with TRBJ1-5, with 7 bases lining up with TRBD1. This CDR3 is 15 amino acids long. Germline V gene sequence: CDR1 SGHRS, CDR2 YFSETQ. CDR3 region: CASSYTGDSDQPQHF. CDR3 bases: TGCGCCAGCAGCTATACAGGGGATAGCGATCAGCCCCAGCATTTT.

The chain employs TRBV18 and TRBJ2-7, with TRBD1 as a possible D gene (6 bases). The V gene's germline CDR1 is KGHSH and CDR2 LQKENI. V was shortened by 4 bases and J by 6 bases, with 13 bases between the two germline ends. The CDR3 consists of 13 residues. The CDR3 spells CASSRSDSSEQYF. As DNA, the CDR3 is TGTGCCAGCTCACGATCGGACAGTTCCGAGCAGTACTTC.

The gene calls are TRBV5-1 and TRBJ1-1; D is uncertain. Germline V gene lookup returns CDR1 SGHRS and CDR2 YFSETQ. This CDR3 region has 15 residues. V was pared by 1 base and J by 0 bases, with 10 bases between. The CDR3 loop reads CASSLNGGMNTEAFF. Written as DNA, the CDR3 is TGCGCCAGCAGCTTGAACGGTGGGATGAACACTGAAGCTTTCTTT.